This TCR beta chain was recovered during a study of blood T cell repertoires in COVID-19. The overall study: Researchers got acute and convalescent COVID-19 samples from the United States, Italy and Spain.

The CDR3 runs to 19 residues. Measured with immunoSEQ multiplex PCR; TCRdb has only the in-frame clones, and not every one. The sample holds over 200,000 clones, over 70% seen once. The sample consisted of PBMCs or T cells enriched from blood (not recorded which). The receptor was derived from a young woman who had been exposed to COVID-19. This chain links TRBV21-1 with TRBJ1-5; the D segment call TRBD1 is taken from the table without a DNA check. TRBV21-1 constitutes a pseudogene. The CDR3 spells CASSKWPGQGGLPNQPQHF. Written as DNA, the CDR3 is TGTGCCAGCAGCAAATGGCCCGGACAGGGAGGTCTGCCGAATCAGCCCCAGCATTTT.